This T cell receptor beta chain is from a study of Ad26.COV2.S vaccination and SARS-CoV-2 variants. On this clone itself: Its cognate antigen is unknown.

V was cut by 5 bases and J by 3 bases, with 2 bases left in between. The CDR3 runs 10 residues. Per germline, CDR1 MDHEN and CDR2 SYDVKM. The table came from immunoSEQ multiplex PCR; TCRdb's copy has only in-frame clones and leaves some out. The table lists roughly 460,000 clones, roughly nine tenths of them singletons. Treatment reported: around 19 received Ad26.COV2.S at low or high dose, single or two shots; 5 received placebo; per-sample allocation not given. Repertoires come from day 63 after the first vaccine or placebo injection. Study-level points and caveats: Spike-specific TCR breadth ran higher among vaccine recipients than placebo recipients. Recipients of either vaccine or placebo displayed similar breadth of non-spike TCRs.

V is TRBV28 and J is TRBJ2-7; D remains ambiguous. The clonotype comes from a person between 18 and 65 years old who received the Ad26.COV2.S COVID-19 vaccine or a placebo. The specimen comprised peripheral blood, sampled in a trial of Ad26.COV2.S vaccine versus placebo. CDR3 loop: CASSGYEQYF. CDR3 sequence (DNA): TGTGCCAGCAGTGGCTACGAGCAGTACTTC.